The entry that follows covers one T cell receptor beta chain sequence. Its antigen is not known. V was cut by 1 base and J by 0 bases, with 21 bases left in between. Germline V CDR1 and CDR2: SGHTA, FQGNSA. The CDR3 is 19 amino acids. Data came from immunoSEQ multiplex PCR; TCRdb stores just in-frame clones and leaves some out. Here the sample spans approximately 2.5 million clones, approximately 93% being singletons. The source of the sample is a study of shared clonotypes between healthy human individuals. Study results and caveats: Larger richness was generally estimated for naive than memory subsets.

Partitioning of CD4+ cells yielded a CD45RA+ naive subset and a CD45RA-negative memory subset. The chain recombines TRBV7-2 with TRBJ1-1; tentative D call: TRBD1 (5 bases). Material for sequencing was naive CD4+ T cells from PBMCs. The subset is: CD45RA+ positively selected. The TCR comes from a man aged 18 to 30 in good health. Some clones in this sample may be carry-over from other donors' samples. CDR3 region: CASSLVAIRGSKVNTEAFF. For the CDR3, the DNA is TGTGCCAGCAGCTTAGTAGCTATTCGGGGCAGTAAGGTGAACACTGAAGCTTTCTTT.